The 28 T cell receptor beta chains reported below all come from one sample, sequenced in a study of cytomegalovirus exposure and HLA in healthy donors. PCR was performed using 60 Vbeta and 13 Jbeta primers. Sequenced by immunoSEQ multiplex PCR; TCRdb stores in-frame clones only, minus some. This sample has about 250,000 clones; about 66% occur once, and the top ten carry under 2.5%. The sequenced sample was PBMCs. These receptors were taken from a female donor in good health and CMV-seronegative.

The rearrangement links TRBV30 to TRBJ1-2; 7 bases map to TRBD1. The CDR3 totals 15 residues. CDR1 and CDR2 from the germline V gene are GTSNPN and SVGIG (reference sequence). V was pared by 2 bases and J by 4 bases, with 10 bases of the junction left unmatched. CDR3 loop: CAWSNIQGDSYGYTF. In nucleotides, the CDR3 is TGTGCCTGGAGTAACATCCAGGGGGACTCCTATGGCTACACCTTC.

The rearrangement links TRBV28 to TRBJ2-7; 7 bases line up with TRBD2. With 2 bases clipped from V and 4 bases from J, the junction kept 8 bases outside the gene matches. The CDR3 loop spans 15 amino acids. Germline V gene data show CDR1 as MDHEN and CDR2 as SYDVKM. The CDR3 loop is CASSLREERGYEQYF. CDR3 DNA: TGTGCCAGCAGTTTACGCGAAGAGCGGGGTTACGAGCAGTACTTC.

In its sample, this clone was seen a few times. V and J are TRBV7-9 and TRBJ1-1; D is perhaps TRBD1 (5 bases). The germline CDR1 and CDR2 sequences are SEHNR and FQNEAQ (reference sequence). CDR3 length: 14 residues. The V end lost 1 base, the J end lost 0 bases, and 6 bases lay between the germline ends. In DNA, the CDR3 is TGTGCCAGCAGCTTAGGGGGGGTGAACACTGAAGCTTTCTTT. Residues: CASSLGGVNTEAFF. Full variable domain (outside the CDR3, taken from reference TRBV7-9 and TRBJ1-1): DTGVSQNPRHKITKRGQNVTFRCDPISEHNRLYWYRQTLGQGPEFLTYFQNEAQLEKSRLLSDRFSAERPKGSFSTLEIQRTEQGDSAMYLCASSLGGVNTEAFFGQGTRLTVV.

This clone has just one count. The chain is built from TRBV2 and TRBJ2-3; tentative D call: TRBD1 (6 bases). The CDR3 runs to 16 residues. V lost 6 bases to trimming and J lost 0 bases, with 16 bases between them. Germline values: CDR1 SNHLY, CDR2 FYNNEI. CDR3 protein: CASSPSGQISTDTQYF. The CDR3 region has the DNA TGTGCCAGCAGCCCCTCCGGACAGATTAGCACAGATACGCAGTATTTT.

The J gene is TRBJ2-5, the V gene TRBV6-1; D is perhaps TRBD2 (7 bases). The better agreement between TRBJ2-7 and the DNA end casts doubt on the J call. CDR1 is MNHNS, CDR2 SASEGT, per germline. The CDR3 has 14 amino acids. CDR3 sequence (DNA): TGTGCCAGCAGTGAGGGGGGGGCGGGTTACGAGCAGTACTTC. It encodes CASSEGGAGYEQYF.

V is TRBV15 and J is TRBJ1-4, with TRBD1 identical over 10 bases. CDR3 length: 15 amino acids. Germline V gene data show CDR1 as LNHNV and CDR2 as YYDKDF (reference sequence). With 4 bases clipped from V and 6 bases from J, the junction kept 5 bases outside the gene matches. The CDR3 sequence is CATSTLGTGDEKLFF. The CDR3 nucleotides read TGTGCCACCAGCACCCTCGGGACAGGGGATGAAAAACTGTTTTTT.

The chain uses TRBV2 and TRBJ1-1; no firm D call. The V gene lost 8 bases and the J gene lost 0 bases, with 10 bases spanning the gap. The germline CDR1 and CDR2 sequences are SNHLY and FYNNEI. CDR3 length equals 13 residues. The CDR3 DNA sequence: TGTGCCAGCTCGAAAGACTTGAACACTGAAGCTTTCTTT. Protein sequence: CASSKDLNTEAFF.

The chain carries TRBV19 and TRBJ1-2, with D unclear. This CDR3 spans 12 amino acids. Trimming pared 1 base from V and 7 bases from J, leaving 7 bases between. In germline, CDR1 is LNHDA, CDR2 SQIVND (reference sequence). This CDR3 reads CASSIAVRGYTF. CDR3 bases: TGTGCCAGTAGTATAGCGGTCCGTGGCTACACCTTC.

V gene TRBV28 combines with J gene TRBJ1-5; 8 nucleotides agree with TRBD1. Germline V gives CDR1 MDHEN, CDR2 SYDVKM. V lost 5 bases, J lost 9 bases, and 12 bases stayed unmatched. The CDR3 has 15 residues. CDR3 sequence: CASSDRDRSAWPQHF. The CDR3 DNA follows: TGTGCCAGCAGTGACCGGGACAGGAGCGCTTGGCCCCAGCATTTT.

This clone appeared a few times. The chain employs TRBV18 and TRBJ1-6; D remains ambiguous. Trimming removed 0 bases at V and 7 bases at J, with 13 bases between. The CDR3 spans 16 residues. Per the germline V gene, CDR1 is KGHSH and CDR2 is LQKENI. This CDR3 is CASSPPSGGVNSPLHF. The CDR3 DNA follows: TGTGCCAGCTCACCACCGTCGGGAGGCGTCAATTCACCCCTCCACTTT.

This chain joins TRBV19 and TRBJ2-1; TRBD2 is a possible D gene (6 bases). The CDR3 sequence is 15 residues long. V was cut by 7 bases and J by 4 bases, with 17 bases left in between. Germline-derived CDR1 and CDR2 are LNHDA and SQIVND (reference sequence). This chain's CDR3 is CASKTAGTPYNEQFF. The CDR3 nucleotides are TGTGCCAGTAAGACGGCGGGGACCCCTTACAATGAGCAGTTCTTC.

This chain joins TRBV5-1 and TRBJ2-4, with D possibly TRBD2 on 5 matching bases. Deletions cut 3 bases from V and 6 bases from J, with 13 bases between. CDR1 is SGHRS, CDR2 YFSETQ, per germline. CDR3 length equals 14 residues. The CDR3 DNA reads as TGCGCCAGCAGCTACGAGGGCGGAGGAAACATTCAGTACTTC. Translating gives CASSYEGGGNIQYF.

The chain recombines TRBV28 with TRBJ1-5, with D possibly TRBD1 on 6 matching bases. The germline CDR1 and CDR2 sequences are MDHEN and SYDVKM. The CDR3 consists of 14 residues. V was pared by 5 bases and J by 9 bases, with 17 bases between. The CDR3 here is CASSLSTGPAPQHF. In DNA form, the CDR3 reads TGTGCCAGCAGTCTATCGACAGGACCGGCGCCCCAGCATTTT.

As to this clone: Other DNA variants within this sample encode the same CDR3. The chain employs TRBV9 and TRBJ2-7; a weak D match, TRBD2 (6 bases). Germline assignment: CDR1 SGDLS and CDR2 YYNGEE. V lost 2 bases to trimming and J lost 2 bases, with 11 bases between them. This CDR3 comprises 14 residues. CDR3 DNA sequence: TGTGCCAGCAGCGTTGGAGGGCAGACCTACGAGCAGTACTTC. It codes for CASSVGGQTYEQYF.

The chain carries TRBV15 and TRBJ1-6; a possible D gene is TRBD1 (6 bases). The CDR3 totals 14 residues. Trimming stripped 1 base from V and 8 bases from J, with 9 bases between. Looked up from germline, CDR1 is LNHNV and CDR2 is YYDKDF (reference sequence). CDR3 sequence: CATSRVTGDSPLHF. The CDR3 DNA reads TGTGCCACCAGCAGAGTGACAGGAGATTCACCCCTCCACTTT.

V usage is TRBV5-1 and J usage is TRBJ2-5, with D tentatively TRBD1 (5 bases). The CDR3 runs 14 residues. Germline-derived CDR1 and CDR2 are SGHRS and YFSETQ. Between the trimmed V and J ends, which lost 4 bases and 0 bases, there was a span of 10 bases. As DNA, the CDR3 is TGCGCCAGCAGCATCCAGGGATACCAAGAGACCCAGTACTTC. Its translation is CASSIQGYQETQYF.

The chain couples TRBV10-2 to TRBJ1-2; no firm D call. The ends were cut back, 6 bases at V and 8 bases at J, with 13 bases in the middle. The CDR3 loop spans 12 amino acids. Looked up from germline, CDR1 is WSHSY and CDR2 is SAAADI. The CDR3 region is CASRAGNRGYTF. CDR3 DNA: TGCGCCAGCAGGGCAGGCAACCGAGGCTACACCTTC.

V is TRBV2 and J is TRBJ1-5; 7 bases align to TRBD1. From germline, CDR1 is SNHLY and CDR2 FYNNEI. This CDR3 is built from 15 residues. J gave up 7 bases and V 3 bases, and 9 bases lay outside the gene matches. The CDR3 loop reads CASSDRQGAQQPQHF. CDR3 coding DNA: TGTGCCAGCAGTGATAGACAGGGAGCTCAACAGCCCCAGCATTTT.

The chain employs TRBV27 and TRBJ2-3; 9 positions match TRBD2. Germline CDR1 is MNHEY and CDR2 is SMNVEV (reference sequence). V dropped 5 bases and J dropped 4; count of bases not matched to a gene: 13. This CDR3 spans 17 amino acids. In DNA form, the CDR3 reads TGTGCCAGCAGTCTTTACGATAGCGGGAGTATCGCAGATACGCAGTATTTT. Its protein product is CASSLYDSGSIADTQYF.

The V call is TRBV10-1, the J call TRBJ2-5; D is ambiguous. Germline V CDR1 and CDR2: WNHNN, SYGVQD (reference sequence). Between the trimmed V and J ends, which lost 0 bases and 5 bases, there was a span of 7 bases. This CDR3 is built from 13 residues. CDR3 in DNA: TGCGCCAGCAGTGAGTCTGTAGATGAGACCCAGTACTTC. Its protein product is CASSESVDETQYF.

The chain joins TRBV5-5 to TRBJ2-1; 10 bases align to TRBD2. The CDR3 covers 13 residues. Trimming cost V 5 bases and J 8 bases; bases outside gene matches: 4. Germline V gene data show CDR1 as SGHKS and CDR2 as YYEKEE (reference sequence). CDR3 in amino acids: CASSFLAGDEQFF. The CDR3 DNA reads TGTGCCAGCAGTTTCCTAGCGGGAGATGAGCAGTTCTTC. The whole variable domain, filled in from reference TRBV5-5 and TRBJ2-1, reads DAGVTQSPTHLIKTRGQQVTLRCSPISGHKSVSWYQQVLGQGPQFIFQYYEKEERGRGNFPDRFSARQFPNYSSELNVNALLLGDSALYLCASSFLAGDEQFFGPGTRLTVL.

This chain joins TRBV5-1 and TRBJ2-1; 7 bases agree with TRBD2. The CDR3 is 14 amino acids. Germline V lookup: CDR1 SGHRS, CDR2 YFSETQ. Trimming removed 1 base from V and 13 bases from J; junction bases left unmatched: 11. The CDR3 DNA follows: TGCGCCAGCAGCTTGACCTCAGCTAGCGGCCACCAGTTCTTC. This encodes CASSLTSASGHQFF.

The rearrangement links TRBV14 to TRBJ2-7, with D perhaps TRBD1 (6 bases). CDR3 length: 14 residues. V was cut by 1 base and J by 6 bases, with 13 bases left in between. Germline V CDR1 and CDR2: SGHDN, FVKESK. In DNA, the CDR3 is TGTGCCAGCAGCCAAGTAGGGGGACCGGGCGAGCAGTACTTC. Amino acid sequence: CASSQVGGPGEQYF.

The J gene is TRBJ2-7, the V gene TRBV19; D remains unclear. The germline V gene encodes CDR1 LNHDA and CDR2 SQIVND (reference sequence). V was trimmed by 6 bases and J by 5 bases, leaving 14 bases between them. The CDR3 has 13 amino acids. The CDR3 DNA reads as TGTGCCAGTAGGGGCCCATCCCTCCACGAGCAGTACTTC. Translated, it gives CASRGPSLHEQYF. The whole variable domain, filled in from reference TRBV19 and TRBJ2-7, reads DGGITQSPKYLFRKEGQNVTLSCEQNLNHDAMYWYRQDPGQGLRLIYYSQIVNDFQKGDIAEGYSVSREKKESFPLTVTSAQKNPTAFYLCASRGPSLHEQYFGPGTRLTVT.

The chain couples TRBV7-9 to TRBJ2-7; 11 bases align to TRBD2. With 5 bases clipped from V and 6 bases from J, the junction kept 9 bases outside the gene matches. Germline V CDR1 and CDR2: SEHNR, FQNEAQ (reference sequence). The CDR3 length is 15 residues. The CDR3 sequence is CASSGTSGSISEQYF. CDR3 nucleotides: TGTGCCAGCAGCGGAACTAGCGGGAGCATTTCCGAGCAGTACTTC.

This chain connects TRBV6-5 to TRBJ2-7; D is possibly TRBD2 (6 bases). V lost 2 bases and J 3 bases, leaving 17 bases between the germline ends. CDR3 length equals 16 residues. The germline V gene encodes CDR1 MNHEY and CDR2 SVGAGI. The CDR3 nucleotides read TGTGCCAGCAGTTACGCAACTAGCACGAGGGGCTACGAGCAGTACTTC. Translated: CASSYATSTRGYEQYF.

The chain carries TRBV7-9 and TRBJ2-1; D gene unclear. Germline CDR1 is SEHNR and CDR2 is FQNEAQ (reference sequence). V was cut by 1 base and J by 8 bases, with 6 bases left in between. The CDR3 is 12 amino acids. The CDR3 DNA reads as TGTGCCAGCAGCTTAGGGTTAGATGAGCAGTTCTTC. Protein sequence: CASSLGLDEQFF.

The CDR3 bases are TGTGCCAGCAGTTTCCGACCTTACGGGAGCTTCCGAGGAGCTTTCTTT. Translated, it gives CASSFRPYGSFRGAFF. The chain recombines TRBV28 with TRBJ1-1, with D unresolved. CDR1 and CDR2 from the germline V gene are MDHEN and SYDVKM. Trimming left V 3 bases short and J 10 bases short, with 24 bases between. The CDR3 consists of 16 residues.